Each of the 10 T cell receptor beta chains below was sequenced from the same sample in a study of T cells in women clearing cervical HPV infection. Profiled with immunoSEQ multiplex PCR; TCRdb holds only in-frame clones, not every one. The table counts about 33,000 clones; 3.7% lies in the top ten. Sequenced: blood buffy coat. The receptors were gathered from a woman aged 18 to 75 with a cervical HPV16 infection that either progressed to CIN3+ or cleared (not recorded which).

As for this clone: Read sequence stops 3 residues before the CDR3 end, and the germline J gene provides the missing end. The chain has TRBV20-1 and TRBJ2-2; perhaps TRBD2 as D (6 bases). The germline V gene has CDR1 DFQATT and CDR2 SNEGSKA (reference sequence). This CDR3 contains 16 residues. The ends were cut back, 0 bases at V and 10 bases at J, with 21 bases in the middle. The sequenced part of the CDR3 DNA is TGCAGTGCTAGAGATCTGGACTCGGACGGCGGGAAGGAG. Its protein product is CSARDLDSDGGKE. The full CDR3 reads CSARDLDSDGGKELFF.

In the case of this clone: The DNA ends 3 residues before the CDR3 does, and the rest of the CDR3 is filled in from the germline J gene. This rearrangement joins TRBV27 to TRBJ2-7, with TRBD1 identical over 7 bases. CDR1 and CDR2 from the germline V gene are MNHEY and SMNVEV (reference sequence). The CDR3 is 15 amino acids. J was trimmed by 0 bases and V by 5 bases; bases with no gene match: 7. CDR3 DNA (partial): TGTGCCAGCAGTCTCACCGGGACAGACTCCTACGAG. Encoded protein: CASSLTGTDSYE. The CDR3 in its entirety is CASSLTGTDSYEQYF.

Turning to this clone: Additional DNA sequences in this sample encode the identical CDR3. The CDR3 sequence is CASSLAGLAGDPYEQYF. CDR3 bases read: TGTGCCAGCAGCTTAGCCGGACTAGCGGGAGACCCCTACGAG. The V gene is TRBV7-2, the J gene TRBJ2-7, with TRBD2 matching over 13 bases. The read terminates 3 residues before the CDR3 end, so the remaining end is supplied by the germline J gene. This CDR3 spans 17 amino acids. Germline CDR1 reads SGHTA; CDR2 reads FQGNSA. J gave up 2 bases and V 0 bases, and 4 bases lay outside the gene matches.

About this clone: The observed sequence ends 3 residues before the CDR3 terminus, with the missing tail filled in from the germline J gene. The genes are TRBV6-2 or TRBV6-3 and TRBJ1-1, with 7 bases matching TRBD1. Trimming removed 0 bases from V and 4 bases from J; junction bases left unmatched: 2. CDR3 length equals 14 residues. The germline V gene has CDR1 MNHEY and CDR2 SVGEGT. The CDR3 loop is CASSYSRGTTEAFF. CDR3 DNA, as far as it was read: TGTGCCAGCAGTTACTCCAGGGGGACCACTGAA.

In the case of this clone: The CDR3 is cut off 3 residues early in the read; its end comes from the germline J gene. The chain employs TRBV12-3 or TRBV12-4 and TRBJ1-6, with D maybe TRBD1 (6 bases). Between the trimmed V and J ends, which lost 2 bases and 7 bases, there was a span of 12 bases. This CDR3 is built from 15 residues. The CDR3 sequence: CASSLSGQKNSPLHF. The part of the CDR3 DNA that was read is TGTGCCAGCAGTTTAAGCGGACAGAAGAATTCACCC.

A remark on this clone: The CDR3 is cut off 3 residues early in the read; its end comes from the germline J gene. The chain recombines TRBV6-2 or TRBV6-3 with TRBJ2-1, with 7 positions matching TRBD2. The junction had 14 bases not matched to a gene; V was cut back by 8 bases and J by 7 bases. The CDR3 has 15 residues. Germline CDR1 MNHEY, CDR2 SVGEGT. CDR3 DNA (partial): TGTGCCAGCTTTTCCGGGTATGGGGGGGGGAATGAG. Its protein is CASFSGYGGGNE. The complete CDR3 protein is CASFSGYGGGNEQFF.

Turning to this clone: The read ends 3 residues before the CDR3 terminus; that terminus is restored from the germline J gene. The genes are TRBV6-4 and TRBJ2-3, with D possibly TRBD2 on 7 matching bases. Germline CDR1 is MRHNA and CDR2 is SNTAGT. The V end was cut by 0 bases, the J end by 6 bases, with 10 bases between. The CDR3 runs 14 residues. The sequenced CDR3 bases are TGTGCCAGCAGTGACTCGGGGGGGCACGATACG. Amino acid sequence: CASSDSGGHDT. The entire CDR3 is CASSDSGGHDTQYF.

Regarding this clone: The CDR3 end falls 3 residues outside the read, so it is completed with the germline J gene. The chain employs TRBV19 and TRBJ1-1; TRBD1 matches at 7 bases. The CDR3 is 12 amino acids. CDR1 LNHDA and CDR2 SQIVND come from the germline V gene (reference sequence). J was trimmed by 6 bases and V by 5 bases; bases with no gene match: 3. Incomplete CDR3 DNA: TGTGCCAGTAGTCCCGGGACAGCTGAA. Translating it yields CASSPGTAE. In full, the CDR3 reads CASSPGTAEAFF.

Concerning this clone: The read ends 3 residues before the CDR3 terminus; that terminus is restored from the germline J gene. The chain is built from TRBV4-1 and TRBJ2-2; D perhaps matches TRBD2 (6 bases). Germline CDR1 and CDR2: MGHRA and YSYEKL. There are 14 residues in the CDR3. The V and J ends lost 0 bases and 6 bases respectively, with 8 bases between them. This CDR3 is CASSQDAGPGELFF. CDR3 DNA (partial): TGCGCCAGCAGCCAAGATGCGGGGCCCGGGGAG.

With respect to this clone: The CDR3 goes on 3 residues after the read ends, and that part is filled in from the germline J gene. The V call is TRBV20-1, the J call TRBJ2-2; D is perhaps TRBD1 (5 bases). CDR1 and CDR2 (germline): DFQATT, SNEGSKA (reference sequence). The CDR3 has 15 amino acids. Trimming took off 0 bases at V and 1 base at J, with 9 bases between the two ends. This CDR3 reads CSARDDQGNTGELFF. CDR3 DNA, as far as it was read: TGCAGTGCTAGAGATGATCAGGGGAACACCGGGGAG.